These T cell receptor beta chains were read from a single sample in a study of shared clonotypes between healthy human individuals. Some clones are missing from TCRdb's copy, which holds only in-frame ones; the method was immunoSEQ multiplex PCR. Here the sample spans some 2.1 million clones, roughly 94% being singletons. Sequencing was carried out using naive CD8+ T cells sorted from blood. The receptors derive from a man younger than 35 in good health. The CDR3 runs from the conserved cysteine through the conserved F or W. D genes are given only for firm matches. Expanded clones are given a class, and other clones once, few, many or no size at all.

v_call	j_call	d_call	clone_size	cdr3_nt	cdr3_aa
TRBV6-1	TRBJ1-4	-	-	TGTGCCAGCAGCCCTGCGGGGTTCGATGAAAAACTGTTTTTT	CASSPAGFDEKLFF
TRBV9	TRBJ1-1	TRBD1	-	TGTGCCAGCAGCGTCAGTCGAGACAGGGCCCTGAACACTGAAGCTTTCTTT	CASSVSRDRALNTEAFF
TRBV7-7	TRBJ1-4	-	-	TGTGCTAGCAGCTCCGGACCGTATGAAAAACTGTTTTTT	CASSSGPYEKLFF
TRBV30	TRBJ2-1	-	once	TGTGCCTGGTCGGCGGGAAGTAGCTCCTACAATGAGCAGTTCTTC	CAWSAGSSSYNEQFF
TRBV7-9	TRBJ2-3	-	-	TGTGCCAGCGGCTCTAGCACCTCAGATACGCAGTATTTT	CASGSSTSDTQYF
TRBV5-6	TRBJ1-2	-	once	TGTGCCAGCAGCTGGACTGAGAGCTACACCTTC	CASSWTESYTF
TRBV9	TRBJ1-3	-	-	TGTGCCAGCAGCGTCCCAGGGGAGGGCTCTGGAAACACCATATATTTT	CASSVPGEGSGNTIYF
TRBV13	TRBJ1-5	-	once	TGTGCCAGCAGCTTACGGGGAGAAGGTAATCAGCCCCAGCATTTT	CASSLRGEGNQPQHF
TRBV5-1	TRBJ1-2	-	-	TGCGCCAGCGGCTTGGTGGGGGACTATGGCTACACCTTC	CASGLVGDYGYTF
TRBV6-1	TRBJ1-5	-	-	TGTGCCAGCAGTGAAGTAGGACACGGTCAGCCCCAGCATTTT	CASSEVGHGQPQHF
TRBV30	TRBJ2-5	TRBD2	-	TGTGCCTGGGGGACTAGCGGGAGGGAGGTGGTTTCAGAGACCCAGTACTTC	CAWGTSGREVVSETQYF
TRBV6-5	TRBJ2-7	TRBD2	-	TGTGCCAGCAGTCGTTCCCTAGCGGGGTTGTACGAGCAGTACTTC	CASSRSLAGLYEQYF
TRBV21-1	TRBJ1-4	-	-	TGTGCCAGCAGCAAAGACAGGGTTGCAACTAATGAAAAACTGTTTTTT	CASSKDRVATNEKLFF
TRBV29-1	TRBJ1-2	-	-	TGCAGCGTTCGAGAAGCCGAGCTCCACTATGGCTACACCTTC	CSVREAELHYGYTF
TRBV6-1	TRBJ2-5	TRBD2	-	TGTGCCAGCAGTCGTCTAGCGGTCCAAGAGACCCAGTACTTC	CASSRLAVQETQYF
TRBV7-9	TRBJ2-1	-	-	TGTGCCAGCAGCTTAATAGGGTCAGATCTTGAGCAGTTCTTC	CASSLIGSDLEQFF
TRBV4-3	TRBJ2-1	TRBD2	few	TGCGCCAGCAGCCAAGACGGCGGGAGCTCCTACAATGAGCAGTTCTTC	CASSQDGGSSYNEQFF
TRBV10-3	TRBJ2-5	TRBD2	-	TGTGCCATCAGTGGTCCTAGCGGGGGTGAGACCCAGTACTTC	CAISGPSGGETQYF
TRBV4-3	TRBJ2-2	-	-	TGCGCCAGCAGCCAAGTTCGCCAGGGTGACGGGGAGCTGTTTTTT	CASSQVRQGDGELFF
TRBV12-5	TRBJ2-7	-	few	TGTGCTAGTGGTTTGGTACCCTACGAGCAGTACTTC	CASGLVPYEQYF
TRBV4-1	TRBJ2-7	TRBD2	-	TGCGCCAGCAGCCAAGGGATCGGGGGGGCCTTCGACGAGCAGTACTTC	CASSQGIGGAFDEQYF
TRBV2	TRBJ2-7	TRBD2	-	TGTGCCAGCAGTGGCCGGGACTACCTCTACGAGCAGTACTTC	CASSGRDYLYEQYF
TRBV6-1	TRBJ2-1	-	-	TGTGCCAGCATTGGCCCAGGGACCAATGAGCAGTTCTTC	CASIGPGTNEQFF
TRBV25-1	TRBJ1-4	TRBD1	-	TGTGCCAGCAGTGTCGGACAGGGCGAACTGTTTTTT	CASSVGQGELFF
TRBV4-2	TRBJ2-4	-	-	TGTGCCAGCAGCCATCTGTTAGGTCTCCAAAACATTCAGTACTTC	CASSHLLGLQNIQYF
TRBV5-6	TRBJ2-5	-	once	TGTGCCAGCAGCTCCATAATGGGGGAGACCCAGTACTTC	CASSSIMGETQYF
TRBV21-1	TRBJ2-7	-	-	TGTGCCAGCAGCGAACGACAGGCGTACTACGAGCAGTACTTC	CASSERQAYYEQYF
TRBV15	TRBJ2-2	TRBD1	-	TGTGCCACCAGCATATCGGGACAGGGGTTCTCGAACACCGGGGAGCTGTTTTTT	CATSISGQGFSNTGELFF
TRBV2	TRBJ2-7	TRBD1	-	TGTGCCAGCAGGGAGGGACAGGGCAGTCGGGAGCAGTACTTC	CASREGQGSREQYF
TRBV2	TRBJ1-5	-	-	TGTGCCAGCACCCGGAACGGGACTCATAAGAAAAATAGCAATCAGCCCCAGCATTTT	CASTRNGTHKKNSNQPQHF
TRBV28	TRBJ1-6	-	-	TGTGCCAGCTTTTTCGGGACGTCCTATAATTCACCCCTCCACTTT	CASFFGTSYNSPLHF
TRBV19	TRBJ2-1	TRBD2	once	TGTGCCAGTAGTATAACTAGCGGGGGGCAGAATGAGCAGTTCTTC	CASSITSGGQNEQFF
TRBV7-9	TRBJ2-2	-	-	TGTGCCAGCAGCCCCACCGGGGAGCTGTTTTTT	CASSPTGELFF
TRBV28	TRBJ2-7	-	-	TGTGCCAGCAGTCCCCTTTTTGCGTCATGGGCCCTCGAGCAGTACTTC	CASSPLFASWALEQYF
TRBV6-6	TRBJ1-1	-	-	TGTGCCAGCATGAACACTGAAGCTTTCTTT	CASMNTEAFF
TRBV27	TRBJ2-2	TRBD1	few	TGTGCCAGCAGTCCCGCACAGGGGCACACCGGGGAGCTGTTTTTT	CASSPAQGHTGELFF
TRBV13	TRBJ1-3	-	-	TGTGCCAGCAGCCCCCGTCTGTTATGGGGTAGCGCCTCTGGAAACACCATATATTTT	CASSPRLLWGSASGNTIYF
TRBV27	TRBJ2-2	-	-	TGTGCCAGCAGTGACAGATACACCGGGGAGCTGTTTTTT	CASSDRYTGELFF
TRBV7-6	TRBJ2-1	-	-	TGTGCCAGCAGCTTAACCACAGGCGACAATGAGCAGTTCTTC	CASSLTTGDNEQFF
TRBV10-3	TRBJ1-4	TRBD1	once	TGTGCCATCAGTGAGTCCCAGGGGGGGAGAACTAATGAAAAACTGTTTTTT	CAISESQGGRTNEKLFF
TRBV5-5	TRBJ1-6	-	-	TGTGCCAGCAGCTCGGACAGCTATAATTCACCCCTCCACTTT	CASSSDSYNSPLHF
TRBV5-4	TRBJ2-7	-	once	TGTGCCAGCAGCTTAGGGAGGACCTACGAGCAGTACTTC	CASSLGRTYEQYF
TRBV9	TRBJ2-7	TRBD2	-	TGTGCCAGCAGCGTAGTGGCTAGCGGGAGCTACGAGCAGTACTTC	CASSVVASGSYEQYF
TRBV18	TRBJ2-3	TRBD2	-	TGTGCCAGCTCACCAGACAGCGGGACTAGCACAGATACGCAGTATTTT	CASSPDSGTSTDTQYF
TRBV9	TRBJ1-1	-	-	TGTGCCAGCAGCGGACAGAGACTGAACACTGAAGCTTTCTTT	CASSGQRLNTEAFF
TRBV6-5	TRBJ2-5	TRBD2	-	TGTGCCAGCAGTTACTCGAGAGCGGGAGAGGAGACCCAGTACTTC	CASSYSRAGEETQYF
TRBV7-9	TRBJ2-2	-	-	TGTGCCAGCAGCCCTTCGACTTGGACCGGGGAGCTGTTTTTT	CASSPSTWTGELFF
TRBV5-1	TRBJ1-2	-	-	TGCGCCAGCAGCCAGACGTATGGTGGCTACACCTTC	CASSQTYGGYTF
TRBV4-1	TRBJ1-6	-	-	TGCGCCAGCAGCCAAGTGTCGGGGTTTGGGAGTTCACCCCTCCACTTT	CASSQVSGFGSSPLHF
TRBV19	TRBJ1-2	-	many	TGTGCCAGTAGCGACAGTCTCTTAGGAGGGTACACCTTC	CASSDSLLGGYTF
TRBV6-6	TRBJ2-2	-	-	TGTGCCAGCCCGACTTCGCCGGGACACCTCACCGGGGAGCTGTTTTTT	CASPTSPGHLTGELFF
TRBV11-3	TRBJ2-5	-	-	TGTGCCAGCAGCTTAGATGGGTTCAACAGACAAGAGACCCAGTACTTC	CASSLDGFNRQETQYF
TRBV19	TRBJ2-7	-	-	TGTGCCAGTAGTTACCAAGGGAACTACGAGCAGTACTTC	CASSYQGNYEQYF
TRBV13	TRBJ2-3	TRBD1	-	TGTGCCAGCACTATAGGTGATGCCGACAGGGAATTAACAGATACGCAGTATTTT	CASTIGDADRELTDTQYF
TRBV6-5	TRBJ1-4	-	once	TGTGCCAGCAGTTACTCCGGGGGATCTAATGAAAAACTGTTTTTT	CASSYSGGSNEKLFF